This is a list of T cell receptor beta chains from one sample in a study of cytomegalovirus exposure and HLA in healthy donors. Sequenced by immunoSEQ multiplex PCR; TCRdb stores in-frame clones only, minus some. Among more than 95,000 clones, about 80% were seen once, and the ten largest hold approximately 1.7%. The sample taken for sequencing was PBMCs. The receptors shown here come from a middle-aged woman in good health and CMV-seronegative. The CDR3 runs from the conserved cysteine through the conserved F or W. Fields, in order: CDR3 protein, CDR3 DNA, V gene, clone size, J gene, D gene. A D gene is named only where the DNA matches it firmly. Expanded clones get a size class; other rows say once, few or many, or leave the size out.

CASSAPRQGEYGYTF TGTGCCAGCAGTGCACCCCGACAGGGGGAATATGGCTACACCTTC TRBV28 . TRBJ1-2 TRBD1
CASSIGSGGNTEAFF TGTGCCAGTAGTATAGGGTCCGGAGGGAACACTGAAGCTTTCTTT TRBV19 once TRBJ1-1 .
CASSLQRDTEQFF TGTGCCAGCAGCCTACAGCGGGACACTGAGCAGTTCTTC TRBV7-3 . TRBJ2-1 .
CSANTGIGETQYF TGCAGCGCTAACACAGGGATCGGGGAGACCCAGTACTTC TRBV29-1 . TRBJ2-5 .
CASSPAATYEQYF TGTGCCAGCTCACCTGCGGCCACATACGAGCAGTACTTC TRBV18 once TRBJ2-7 .
CASRFRCSGKPFF TGTGCAAGTCGCTTCCGGTGTAGCGGGAAGCCGTTCTTC TRBV12-2 . TRBJ2-1 .
CASSLGTAPYGYTF TGTGCCAGCAGTTTAGGGACAGCGCCCTATGGCTACACCTTC TRBV28 . TRBJ1-2 TRBD1
CASRYTGTSGISSYEQYF TGTGCCAGCAGGTATACCGGGACTAGCGGGATTTCCTCCTACGAGCAGTACTTC TRBV28 . TRBJ2-7 TRBD2
CASSLALGTGYGYTF TGTGCCAGCAGCTTAGCCCTCGGGACAGGCTATGGCTACACCTTC TRBV7-9 . TRBJ1-2 TRBD1
CASSHSNANEKLFF TGTGCCAGCTCGCACAGCAACGCTAATGAAAAACTGTTTTTT TRBV18 . TRBJ1-4 .
CATNAGTGSTDTQYF TGTGCCACCAACGCCGGGACAGGGAGCACAGATACGCAGTATTTT TRBV28 . TRBJ2-3 TRBD1
CASSFLWEGRWEQYF TGCGCCAGCAGCTTTCTGTGGGAGGGCCGTTGGGAGCAGTACTTC TRBV5-1 . TRBJ2-7 TRBD2
CASSPGQGGWEQYF TGCGCCAGCAGCCCTGGACAGGGCGGTTGGGAGCAGTACTTC TRBV4-3 . TRBJ2-5 TRBD1
CASSHQGGDTEAFF TGTGCCAGCAGCCACCAGGGAGGGGACACTGAAGCTTTCTTT TRBV4-2 . TRBJ1-1 .
CASRRINTEAFF TGTGCCAGCAGGCGGATCAACACTGAAGCTTTCTTT TRBV6-5 . TRBJ1-1 .
CASSIVTGGTDTQYF TGTGCCAGTAGTATAGTCACAGGGGGCACAGATACGCAGTATTTT TRBV19 . TRBJ2-3 TRBD1
CASSPYVGGSGANVLTF TGTGCCAGCTCACCTTACGTAGGGGGATCTGGGGCCAACGTCCTGACTTTC TRBV18 . TRBJ2-6 .
CASSQGWGGNYGYTF TGCGCCAGCAGCCAAGGCTGGGGCGGCAACTATGGCTACACCTTC TRBV4-3 . TRBJ1-2 .